This T cell receptor beta chain was observed in a study of blood T cell repertoires in COVID-19. Study summary: Samples of COVID-19 (acute and convalescent) were obtained from the United States, Italy and Spain. PBMCs, B-cell-depleted T cells, or T cells provided the cDNA or gDNA that made up the material.

V lost 4 bases and J 1 base, leaving 16 bases between the germline ends. The CDR3 spans 15 residues. Germline loops: CDR1 GTSNPN, CDR2 SVGIG (reference sequence). In the authors' workflow: Reference gene primer amplification gave estimated nucleated cell counts. Using immunoSEQ multiplex PCR, the repertoire was profiled, and TCRdb retains in-frame clones only, with some absent. V and J calls plus clone size are reproduced from that table; the DNA served to infer D and trimming. The data show 150,000 to 200,000 clones, around 86% seen once. The clonotype originates from a man over 45 with active or convalescent COVID-19. V usage is TRBV30 and J usage is TRBJ1-2; D uncertain. What was sequenced was peripheral blood. CDR3 sequence: CAWTPGRLDNYGYTF. DNA for the CDR3: TGTGCCTGGACCCCCGGGAGGCTGGATAACTATGGCTACACCTTC.